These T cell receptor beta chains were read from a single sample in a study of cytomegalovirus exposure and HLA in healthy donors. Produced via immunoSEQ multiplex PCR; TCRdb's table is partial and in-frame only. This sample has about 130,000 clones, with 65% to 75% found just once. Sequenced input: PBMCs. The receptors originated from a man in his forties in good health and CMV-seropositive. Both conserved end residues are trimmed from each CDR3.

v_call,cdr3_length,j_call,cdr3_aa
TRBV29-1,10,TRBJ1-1,SAGQGMREAF
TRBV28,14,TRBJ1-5,ASSSITGAPRGPQH
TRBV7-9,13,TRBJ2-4,ASSTRTSGMNIQY
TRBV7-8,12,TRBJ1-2,ASSLSPGGCGYT
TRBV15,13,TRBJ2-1,ATSPRTSGRTEQF
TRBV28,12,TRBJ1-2,ASRAGTGGCGYT
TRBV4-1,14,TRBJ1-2,ASSQDQDRVYYGYT
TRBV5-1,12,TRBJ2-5,ASSLMRFQETQY
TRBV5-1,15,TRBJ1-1,ASSQIGVGTQNTEAF
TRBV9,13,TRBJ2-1,ASSSSGSSYNEQF
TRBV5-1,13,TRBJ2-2,ASSPGDFATGELF
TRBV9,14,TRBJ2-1,ASSPERLAGGNEQF
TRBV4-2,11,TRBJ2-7,ASSEQGPYEQY
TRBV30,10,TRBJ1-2,AWSTDRDGYT
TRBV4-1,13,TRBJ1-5,ASSQGSLQGQPQH
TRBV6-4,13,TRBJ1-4,ASSKPGLRREKLF
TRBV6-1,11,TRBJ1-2,ASSEGLNYGYT
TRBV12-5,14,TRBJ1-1,ASGLAIGGATTEAF
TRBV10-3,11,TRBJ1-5,AITPGGNQPQH
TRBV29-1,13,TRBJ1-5,SVKQGVESNQPQH
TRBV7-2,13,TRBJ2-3,ASSQTGVAADTQY
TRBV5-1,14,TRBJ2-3,ASSPERAPITDTQY
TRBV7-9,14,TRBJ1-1,ASSLVTGPRDTEAF
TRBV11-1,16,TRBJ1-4,ASTRTGQGTSTNEKLF
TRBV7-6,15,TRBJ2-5,ASSLGLAGGGQETQY
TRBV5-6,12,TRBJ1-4,ASSSGVTNEKLF
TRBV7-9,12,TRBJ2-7,ASSRRDGRDEQY
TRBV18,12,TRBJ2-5,ASSPQQGRETQY
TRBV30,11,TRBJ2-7,ALERGGAGEQY
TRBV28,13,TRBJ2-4,ASSFRDRGRNIQY
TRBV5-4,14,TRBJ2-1,ASSLGGTGSVLEQF
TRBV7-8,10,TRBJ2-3,AGSLVQGAQY
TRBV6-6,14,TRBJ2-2,ASSYSGQGAIGELF
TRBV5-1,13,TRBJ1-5,ASSLTGESNQPQH
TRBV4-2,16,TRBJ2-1,ASSRLHSGGTTYNEQF
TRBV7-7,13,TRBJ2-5,ASSLGQMPQETQY
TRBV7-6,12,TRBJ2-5,ASSLGQGVETQY
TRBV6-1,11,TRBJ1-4,ASTQAFGTKLF
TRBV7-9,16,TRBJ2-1,ASSLMVGPDRVANEQF
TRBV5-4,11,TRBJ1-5,ASSRGLDQPQH
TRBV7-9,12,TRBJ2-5,ASSQTRKEETQY
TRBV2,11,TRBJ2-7,ASIGQGESEQY
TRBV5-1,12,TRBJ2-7,ASSLDNLSYEQY
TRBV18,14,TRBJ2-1,ASSPLRQAMGDEQF
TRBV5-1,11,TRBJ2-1,ASSFQGYNEQF
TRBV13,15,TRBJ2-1,ASSLEQTSGFYNEQF
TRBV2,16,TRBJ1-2,ASLRQTGTGIFYYGYT
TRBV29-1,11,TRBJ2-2,SVESSVDGELF
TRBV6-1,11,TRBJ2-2,ASNDRGAGELF
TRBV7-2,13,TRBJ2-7,ASSLGQGAFYEQY
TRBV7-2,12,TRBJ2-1,ASSKWDSKGEQF
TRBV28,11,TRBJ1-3,ATRGLAGNTIY
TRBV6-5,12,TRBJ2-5,ASRTGTGGRTQY